The 22 T cell receptor beta chains given below trace back to one sample, sequenced in a study of blood T cell repertoires in COVID-19. Libraries were prepared by immunoSEQ multiplex PCR; TCRdb keeps only in-frame clonotypes and omits some of them. The repertoire holds around 120,000 clones, with roughly 90% as singletons. Sequenced input: PBMCs or T cells enriched from blood (not recorded which). The origin of the receptors is a woman in her 50s who had recovered from COVID-19.

V gene TRBV10-2 combines with J gene TRBJ2-5; D is perhaps TRBD1 (6 bases). In germline, CDR1 is WSHSY, CDR2 SAAADI. The V end was cut by 5 bases, the J end by 4 bases, with 14 bases between. This CDR3 comprises 14 residues. CDR3 bases: TGCGCCAGCAGTACCGGGACAAGCGGAGAGACCCAGTACTTC. Translating it yields CASSTGTSGETQYF.

V usage is TRBV18 and J usage is TRBJ1-4; possibly TRBD1 for D (6 bases). CDR3 size: 16 residues. With 0 bases removed from V and 5 bases from J, the gap between germline ends came to 13 bases. Germline V CDR1 and CDR2: KGHSH, LQKENI. CDR3 DNA: TGTGCCAGCTCACCACCGAAGGGGCAGGGGAATGAAAAACTGTTTTTT. It encodes CASSPPKGQGNEKLFF.

The chain links TRBV18 to TRBJ2-3; D ambiguous. Germline V gives CDR1 KGHSH, CDR2 LQKENI. The V end was cut by 3 bases, the J end by 6 bases, with 7 bases between. The CDR3 is 12 residues long. Here the CDR3 reads CASSPYADTQYF. DNA for the CDR3: TGTGCCAGCTCACCGTATGCGGATACGCAGTATTTT.

The V call is TRBV27, the J call TRBJ2-7, with 12 bases fitting TRBD2. CDR1 and CDR2 (germline): MNHEY, SMNVEV (reference sequence). After removal of 6 bases from V and 3 bases from J, the junction contained 12 bases not matched to a gene. This CDR3 spans 17 amino acids. The DNA of the CDR3 is TGTGCCAGCAGCCCACTAGCGGGGGGCCCCTTAGGCTACGAGCAGTACTTC. Encoded protein: CASSPLAGGPLGYEQYF.

This chain links TRBV2 with TRBJ1-5; D not certain. V lost 11 bases to trimming and J lost 7 bases, with 15 bases between them. Germline-derived CDR1 and CDR2 are SNHLY and FYNNEI. The CDR3 is 12 amino acids. Written as DNA, the CDR3 is TGTGCCGGAGGGTGGGTTGACCAGCCCCAGCATTTT. Amino acid sequence: CAGGWVDQPQHF.

The rearrangement joins TRBV18 to TRBJ1-4; D is unresolved. V dropped 1 base and J dropped 5 bases, with 14 bases sitting between them. CDR1 is KGHSH and CDR2 is LQKENI in the germline V gene. The CDR3 is made up of 16 amino acids. The CDR3: CASSPRQAVDNEKLFF. The CDR3 DNA sequence: TGTGCCAGCTCACCACGTCAAGCGGTGGACAATGAAAAACTGTTTTTT.

The count of this clone is one. J is TRBJ1-2 and V is TRBV4-1; TRBD1 aligns across 12 bases. The V gene's germline CDR1 is MGHRA and CDR2 YSYEKL. The CDR3 sequence is 14 residues long. The V segment lost 3 bases and the J segment 7 bases; nucleotides outside the gene matches: 3. CDR3 loop: CASSQGQGALGYTF. CDR3 sequence (DNA): TGCGCCAGCAGCCAGGGACAGGGGGCGCTTGGCTACACCTTC.

The rearrangement uses TRBV9 and TRBJ2-5, with D possibly TRBD1 on 6 matching bases. Germline-derived CDR1 and CDR2 are SGDLS and YYNGEE. The CDR3 extends over 16 amino acids. V was shortened by 4 bases and J by 5 bases, with 21 bases between the two germline ends. The CDR3 coding sequence is TGTGCCAGCAGCAAAGAAGGGGGTCTAGGTTTGGAGACCCAGTACTTC. Amino acid sequence: CASSKEGGLGLETQYF.

J is TRBJ1-5 and V is TRBV13; TRBD1 matches 7 bases. The germline CDR1 and CDR2 sequences are PRHDT and FYEKMQ (reference sequence). CDR3 size: 15 residues. The trim removed 4 bases at V and 5 bases at J, leaving 8 bases unmatched. CDR3 coding DNA: TGTGCCAGCAGCTCAGGACAGGTTGGAGATCAGCCCCAGCATTTT. It translates to CASSSGQVGDQPQHF.

The chain links TRBV19 to TRBJ1-6; the match to TRBD1 covers 8 bases. This CDR3 spans 17 amino acids. Trimming at V came to 10 bases and at J to 3 bases, leaving 14 bases not matched to a gene. Germline CDR1 is LNHDA and CDR2 is SQIVND (reference sequence). The CDR3 DNA is TGTGCCACCACACCGGGCCCAGGGGGCGTCTATAATTCACCCCTCCACTTT. Translated: CATTPGPGGVYNSPLHF.

Points on this clone: Relative to the germline gene, one junction end is altered; a read error may explain this. V usage is TRBV7-9 and J usage is TRBJ1-1; TRBD1 matches at 7 bases. From germline, CDR1 is SEHNR and CDR2 FQNEAQ (reference sequence). The length of the CDR3 is 10 residues. This CDR3 is CASSSATGNF. The DNA of the CDR3 is TGTGCCAGCAGCTCCGCGACAGGGAATTTT.

This clone was found once. V usage is TRBV6-6 and J usage is TRBJ1-2, with unresolved D. Trimming cost V 2 bases and J 4 bases, with 5 bases left between them. The germline V gene has CDR1 MNHNY and CDR2 SVGAGI (reference sequence). This CDR3 comprises 12 residues. The CDR3 coding sequence is TGTGCCAGCAGTTACGAGAGCTATGGCTACACCTTC. Its translation is CASSYESYGYTF.

This clone was observed once. V gene TRBV7-3 combines with J gene TRBJ2-3, with TRBD1 as a possible D gene (5 bases). Trimming took off 2 bases at V and 11 bases at J, with 11 bases between the two ends. The CDR3 loop spans 12 amino acids. Looked up from germline, CDR1 is SGHTA and CDR2 is FQGTGA. The chain's CDR3 is CASSLGGQGQYF. The CDR3 nucleotides are TGTGCCAGCAGCTTAGGTGGGCAGGGGCAGTATTTT.

As to this clone: The sample contains more than one DNA sequence encoding this CDR3. J is TRBJ1-1 and V is TRBV12-3 or TRBV12-4, with 7 bases identical to TRBD1. Trimming cost V 6 bases and J 2 bases; bases outside gene matches: 3. The CDR3 is 13 residues long. As DNA, the CDR3 is TGTGCCAGCAGCAGACAGGGTAACACTGAAGCTTTCTTT. This gives the protein CASSRQGNTEAFF.

V is TRBV9 and J is TRBJ2-1; 7 nucleotides align to TRBD2. The CDR3 spans 13 residues. Germline V lookup: CDR1 SGDLS, CDR2 YYNGEE. The V segment lost 2 bases and the J segment 6 bases; nucleotides outside the gene matches: 2. The CDR3 coding sequence is TGTGCCAGCAGCGTGGGGACTACCAATGAGCAGTTCTTC. Amino acid sequence: CASSVGTTNEQFF.

The gene calls are TRBV10-3 and TRBJ2-5; 7 bases map to TRBD1. CDR3 size: 13 residues. Germline V gene sequence: CDR1 ENHRY, CDR2 SYGVKD. Losses at the gene ends were 5 bases for V and 2 bases for J; bases not matched to a gene: 2. This CDR3 is CAISMGQQETQYF. The CDR3 region has the DNA TGTGCCATCAGTATGGGACAGCAAGAGACCCAGTACTTC.

The V and J genes are TRBV13 and TRBJ1-2; D might be TRBD1 (5 bases). Trimming stripped 3 bases from V and 4 bases from J, with 15 bases between. The CDR3 spans 15 residues. Germline-derived CDR1 and CDR2 are PRHDT and FYEKMQ (reference sequence). CDR3 nucleotides: TGTGCCAGCAGCTTGGCCAGGGTAAGCAGCTATGGCTACACCTTC. Translation gives CASSLARVSSYGYTF.

A note on this clone: One junction end does not reproduce the germline sequence, and a read error may be involved. The sample has other DNA sequences that encode this CDR3 too. The chain combines TRBV7-2 with TRBJ2-5, with TRBD2 matching 12 bases. CDR3 length: 14 amino acids. Germline V gene lookup returns CDR1 SGHTA and CDR2 FQGNSA. CDR3 in amino acids: CASSLAGGPQTQYF. The CDR3 nucleotides are TGTGCCAGCAGCCTAGCGGGGGGGCCGCAGACCCAGTACTTC.

The rearrangement links TRBV15 to TRBJ2-3; 9 bases are a match to TRBD1. V was clipped by 0 bases and J by 3 bases; unmatched bases: 4. Per germline, CDR1 LNHNV and CDR2 YYDKDF (reference sequence). The CDR3 runs to 16 residues. CDR3: CATSRDKGQGTDTQYF. The DNA for the CDR3 is TGTGCCACCAGCAGAGATAAAGGACAGGGGACAGATACGCAGTATTTT.

This chain joins TRBV19 and TRBJ2-3; D call uncertain. CDR3 size: 13 residues. V shed 9 bases and J shed 4 bases, with 14 bases lying between them. CDR1 and CDR2 from the germline V gene are LNHDA and SQIVND (reference sequence). CDR3 residues: CARVNGLSDTQYF. The CDR3 DNA reads TGTGCCAGGGTGAATGGGCTTTCAGATACGCAGTATTTT.

V and J are TRBV5-6 and TRBJ2-2, with 9 nucleotides matching TRBD2. Germline CDR1 reads SGHDT; CDR2 reads YYEEEE. This CDR3 comprises 18 residues. V gave up 3 bases and J gave up 3 bases; unmatched junction bases: 12. CDR3 residues: CASSSKLSLAGYTGELFF. CDR3 nucleotides: TGTGCCAGCAGCTCCAAGCTGTCCCTAGCGGGGTACACCGGGGAGCTGTTTTTT.

The V gene is TRBV2, the J gene TRBJ1-1; tentatively, D is TRBD1 (6 bases). CDR3 size: 13 residues. Trimming took off 6 bases at V and 2 bases at J, with 10 bases between the two ends. In germline, CDR1 is SNHLY, CDR2 FYNNEI. The CDR3 DNA follows: TGTGCCAGCAGCCGGGGGGGCAACACTGAAGCTTTCTTT. Protein product: CASSRGGNTEAFF.